Following are 24 T cell receptor beta chains from one sample sequenced in a study of T-cell reconstitution after alpha-beta-depleted transplantation in children. The library targeted TCRbeta and was prepared with unique molecular identifiers. Using its own MiXCR run on the PCR reads, TCRdb lists one record per CDR3 protein. The sample holds roughly 310,000 distinct CDR3 sequences, around 20% seen once. The input for sequencing was PBMCs, mostly from graft donor cells, taken 180 days after TCRalphabeta/CD19-depleted stem cell transplant. The receptors stem from a male patient younger than 18 who had a stem cell transplant for acute lymphoblastic leukemia, so the T cells may come from the graft donor.

The chain uses TRBV25-1 and TRBJ2-1; 10 nucleotides align to TRBD2. CDR1 is MGHDK and CDR2 is SYGVNS in the germline V gene. J lost 7 bases, V lost 2 bases, and 8 bases had no gene match. The CDR3 spans 16 residues. As DNA, the CDR3 is TGTGCCAGCAGTGAACCTCGGGCTAGCGGGAGTAATGAGCAGTTCTTC. Encoded protein: CASSEPRASGSNEQFF.

This clonotype was picked up a small number of times. The chain joins TRBV5-1 to TRBJ2-1, with TRBD2 matching 12 bases. The V and J ends lost 4 bases and 8 bases, in that order; junction bases with no gene match: 7. This CDR3 is built from 15 residues. Germline-derived CDR1 and CDR2 are SGHRS and YFSETQ. In nucleotides, the CDR3 is TGCGCCAGCAGCCTGACTAGCGGGAGTAGGGATGAGCAGTTCTTC. As protein: CASSLTSGSRDEQFF. The whole variable domain, remainder taken from reference TRBV5-1 and TRBJ2-1, is KAGVTQTPRYLIKTRGQQVTLSCSPISGHRSVSWYQQTPGQGLQFLFEYFSETQRNKGNFPGRFSGRQFSNSRSEMNVSTLELGDSALYLCASSLTSGSRDEQFFGPGTRLTVL.

This clonotype has ten or more counts. The chain links TRBV12-3 or TRBV12-4 to TRBJ2-7; TRBD2 matches 7 bases. V lost 3 bases and J lost 3; bases outside the gene matches: 5. The CDR3 spans 14 residues. The CDR3 protein is CASSFGGGVYEQYF. The CDR3 bases are TGTGCCAGCAGTTTTGGGGGAGGGGTCTACGAGCAGTACTTC.

This sequence joins TRBV5-1 and TRBJ2-2; the D is unclear. Germline V lookup: CDR1 SGHRS, CDR2 YFSETQ. Trimming removed 4 bases at V and 4 bases at J, with 14 bases between. The CDR3 loop spans 15 amino acids. DNA of the CDR3: TGCGCCAGCAGCGGGCTGAGCGCTATCACCGGGGAGCTGTTTTTT. Residues: CASSGLSAITGELFF.

The chain couples TRBV20-1 to TRBJ1-4, with 7 bases lining up with TRBD1. Trimming removed 1 base from V and 8 bases from J; junction bases left unmatched: 13. The CDR3 spans 16 residues. The germline gives CDR1 DFQATT, CDR2 SNEGSKA (reference sequence). The CDR3 DNA reads as TGCAGTGCTAGAGTCGCCACAGACAGGGTCCTCGAAAAACTGTTTTTT. Amino acid sequence: CSARVATDRVLEKLFF.

This clonotype has just a few counts. The DNA of the CDR3 is TGTGCCAGCAACCCCTGGGGCGCACCCGGGGAGCTGTTTTTT. Its translation is CASNPWGAPGELFF. The J gene is TRBJ2-2, the V gene TRBV27; tentative D call: TRBD1 (5 bases). V lost 7 bases to trimming and J lost 6 bases, with 15 bases between them. This CDR3 is built from 14 residues. CDR1 is MNHEY, CDR2 SMNVEV, per germline (reference sequence).

In its sample, this clonotype was seen a few times. The V call is TRBV4-2, the J call TRBJ1-6; tentative D call: TRBD1 (6 bases). V lost 8 bases and J lost 0, with 8 bases in between. The CDR3 covers 14 residues. Per the germline V gene, CDR1 is LGHNA and CDR2 is YNFKEQ. This chain's CDR3 is CASRRGSYNSPLHF. The CDR3 DNA reads as TGTGCCAGCCGCAGGGGCTCCTATAATTCACCCCTCCACTTT.

In this sample, this clonotype turned up a few times. CDR3 in DNA: TGTGCCAGCAGCTTTGACAGGCCTTCCTACGAGCAGTACTTC. Translating gives CASSFDRPSYEQYF. The V and J genes are TRBV11-2 and TRBJ2-7; possible D gene TRBD1, 6 bases. Trimming pared 3 bases from V and 1 base from J, leaving 10 bases between. CDR3 length: 14 residues. Per the germline V gene, CDR1 is SGHAT and CDR2 is FQNNGV.

A single count supports this clonotype. The chain couples TRBV5-1 to TRBJ2-3; D is unresolved. This CDR3 region has 14 residues. V was trimmed by 0 bases and J by 3 bases, leaving 8 bases between them. Looked up from germline, CDR1 is SGHRS and CDR2 is YFSETQ. CDR3 sequence reads: CASSLVQITDTQYF. The DNA for the CDR3 is TGCGCCAGCAGCTTGGTTCAGATTACAGATACGCAGTATTTT.

This clonotype was seen just once. The chain joins TRBV5-1 to TRBJ1-4, with TRBD1 matching 8 bases. The V and J ends lost 4 bases and 7 bases, in that order; junction bases with no gene match: 6. This CDR3 contains 14 residues. From germline, CDR1 is SGHRS and CDR2 YFSETQ. The CDR3 nucleotides are TGCGCCAGCAGCACGACAGGGGATGGTGAAAAACTGTTTTTT. Translated, it gives CASSTTGDGEKLFF.

V gene TRBV5-1 combines with J gene TRBJ1-2, with TRBD1 identical over 7 bases. The J segment lost 5 bases and the V segment lost 6 bases, leaving 10 bases of the junction unmatched. Germline lookup yields CDR1 SGHRS and CDR2 YFSETQ. The CDR3 is 14 residues long. CDR3 bases: TGCGCCAGCACCATAACCGGGACAGCATATGGCTACACCTTC. This gives the protein CASTITGTAYGYTF.

This chain's CDR3 is CSAHSGTFDYEQYF. CDR3 DNA: TGCAGTGCTCATAGCGGGACCTTCGACTACGAGCAGTACTTC. The J gene is TRBJ2-7, the V gene TRBV20-1; TRBD2 agrees at 8 bases. With 5 bases clipped from V and 3 bases from J, the junction kept 9 bases outside the gene matches. CDR3 length: 14 residues. Germline CDR1 DFQATT, CDR2 SNEGSKA (reference sequence).

This clonotype was recorded a few times. V usage is TRBV4-1 and J usage is TRBJ2-5, with 9 bases lining up with TRBD2. Germline trimming cut 1 base from V and 5 bases from J; bases unmatched to any gene: 14. This CDR3 region has 18 residues. From germline, CDR1 is MGHRA and CDR2 YSYEKL. CDR3 sequence reads: CASSQGAWGLAFGETQYF. Written as DNA, the CDR3 is TGCGCCAGCAGCCAAGGGGCTTGGGGACTAGCCTTCGGGGAGACCCAGTACTTC.

This chain joins TRBV7-9 and TRBJ1-2; the D gene is possibly TRBD1 (5 bases). Trimming took off 3 bases at V and 7 bases at J, with 21 bases between the two ends. Germline CDR1 is SEHNR and CDR2 is FQNEAQ (reference sequence). This CDR3 is 16 amino acids long. The CDR3 coding sequence is TGTGCCAGCAGCTTTGGGACCTACACTTACGGGTTTGGCTACACCTTC. Its translation is CASSFGTYTYGFGYTF. Combining the CDR3 with reference TRBV7-9 and TRBJ1-2 gives the whole variable domain DTGVSQNPRHKITKRGQNVTFRCDPISEHNRLYWYRQTLGQGPEFLTYFQNEAQLEKSRLLSDRFSAERPKGSFSTLEIQRTEQGDSAMYLCASSFGTYTYGFGYTFGSGTRLTVV.

This clonotype was detected only a few times. J is TRBJ2-3 and V is TRBV5-1, with 9 bases lining up with TRBD1. Trimming removed 3 bases from V and 0 bases from J; junction bases left unmatched: 14. CDR3 size: 19 residues. The germline V gene has CDR1 SGHRS and CDR2 YFSETQ. The CDR3 protein is CASSSTGTGTSTSTDTQYF. CDR3 bases: TGCGCCAGCAGCTCGACCGGGACAGGGACCTCCACTAGCACAGATACGCAGTATTTT.

This chain links TRBV12-3 or TRBV12-4 with TRBJ1-3; no reliable D call. V lost 3 bases, J lost 0 bases, and 6 bases lay in between. This CDR3 has 14 residues. In DNA, the CDR3 is TGTGCCAGCAGTTTGAGGCCCTCTGGAAACACCATATATTTT. Its protein is CASSLRPSGNTIYF.

This clonotype was counted only a few times. The chain is built from TRBV20-1 and TRBJ2-1; 12 bases match TRBD2. Germline V lookup: CDR1 DFQATT, CDR2 SNEGSKA (reference sequence). This CDR3 comprises 12 residues. The V segment lost 5 bases and the J segment 13 bases; nucleotides outside the gene matches: 6. Written as DNA, the CDR3 is TGCAGTGCTCCTTGGACTAGCGGGATACAGTTCTTC. It codes for CSAPWTSGIQFF.

The rearrangement joins TRBV20-1 to TRBJ2-1, with 10 bases identical to TRBD2. This CDR3 comprises 14 residues. V was pared by 3 bases and J by 9 bases, with 8 bases of the junction left unmatched. In germline, CDR1 is DFQATT, CDR2 SNEGSKA (reference sequence). The CDR3: CSARSSGRGGEQFF. The CDR3, as DNA: TGCAGTGCTAGGTCCAGCGGGAGGGGTGGTGAGCAGTTCTTC.

This clonotype appeared a few times. It is unclear where the CDR3 begins or ends on the DNA, so no DNA is shown, and the CDR3 is as TCRdb lists it. The chain is built from TRBV5-1 and TRBJ2-5; TRBD1, the table's D call, lacks a check against the DNA. The CDR3 contains 23 residues when both ends are counted. CDR1 SGHRS and CDR2 YFSETQ come from the germline V gene. CDR3 amino acids: CASSSQGQTSVRDPVLRSLTQYF.

This clonotype has just a few counts. V is TRBV5-1 and J is TRBJ2-7; D ambiguous. CDR3 length: 14 residues. Germline V gene data show CDR1 as SGHRS and CDR2 as YFSETQ. The germline V and J ends were trimmed by 2 bases and 0 bases, with 9 bases remaining between them. The CDR3 spells CASSFGGHSYEQYF. The CDR3 bases are TGCGCCAGCAGCTTCGGCGGCCACTCCTACGAGCAGTACTTC.

The genes are TRBV2 and TRBJ2-1; TRBD2 matches 8 bases. From germline, CDR1 is SNHLY and CDR2 FYNNEI. Germline trimming cut 4 bases from V and 14 bases from J; bases unmatched to any gene: 10. The CDR3 loop spans 13 amino acids. CDR3 protein: CASSVGAGVPEFF. In DNA form, the CDR3 reads TGTGCCAGCAGTGTTGGAGCGGGAGTCCCTGAGTTCTTC. Using reference TRBV2 and TRBJ2-1 for the parts outside the CDR3, the full variable domain is EPEVTQTPSHQVTQMGQEVILRCVPISNHLYFYWYRQILGQKVEFLVSFYNNEISEKSEIFDDQFSVERPDGSNFTLKIRSTKLEDSAMYFCASSVGAGVPEFFGPGTRLTVL.

This sequence joins TRBV7-3 and TRBJ2-5; 7 nucleotides align to TRBD1. CDR3 length: 15 residues. Germline lookup yields CDR1 SGHTA and CDR2 FQGTGA. Germline trimming cut 5 bases from V and 4 bases from J; bases unmatched to any gene: 10. CDR3 bases: TGTGCCAGCAGCGATGCCCGAACAGGGGCAGAGACCCAGTACTTC. This sequence encodes CASSDARTGAETQYF.

CDR3 loop: CASSALRTGGYNEQFF. CDR3 bases: TGTGCCAGCAGCGCACTCAGGACAGGGGGGTACAATGAGCAGTTCTTC. J is TRBJ2-1 and V is TRBV9; 10 bases line up with TRBD1. The germline gives CDR1 SGDLS, CDR2 YYNGEE. This CDR3 region has 16 residues. Losses at the gene ends were 3 bases for V and 4 bases for J; bases not matched to a gene: 7.

The chain employs TRBV29-1 and TRBJ2-7; no clear D. The V gene lost 5 bases and the J gene lost 6 bases, with 11 bases spanning the gap. The germline V gene encodes CDR1 SQVTM and CDR2 ANQGSEA. The CDR3 is 11 amino acids. The DNA for the CDR3 is TGCAGCGTTCAAGCTGTACTCGAGCAGTACTTC. It yields the protein CSVQAVLEQYF.